The 26 T cell receptor beta chains reported below all come from one sample, sequenced in a study of CD8+CD57+ T cells in acquired aplastic anemia. TCR beta VDJ combinations and CDR3 sequences were profiled from genomic DNA. TCRdb passed the reads through MiXCR, listing each CDR3 protein once. Of about 180,000 distinct CDR3 sequences in the sample, around half were seen once. Patients selected for sequencing had displayed CD8+CD57+ cell expansion by flow cytometry. What was sequenced was sorted CD4+, CD8+, or CD8+CD57+ T cells (not recorded which) from PBMCs. The source of these receptors is a human donor with aplastic anemia.

J is TRBJ2-7 and V is TRBV29-1, with 8 bases lining up with TRBD1. CDR3 size: 15 residues. Per the germline V gene, CDR1 is SQVTM and CDR2 is ANQGSEA. V dropped 7 bases and J dropped 4; count of bases not matched to a gene: 15. CDR3 bases: TGCAGCGCCAGGCGATGGACAGGGTCGTCGTACGAGCAGTACTTC. This codes for CSARRWTGSSYEQYF.

The chain has TRBV7-2 and TRBJ1-2; D is perhaps TRBD1 (6 bases). Germline CDR1 SGHTA, CDR2 FQGNSA. V lost 0 bases and J lost 4, with 18 bases in between. The CDR3 runs to 17 residues. CDR3 nucleotide sequence: TGTGCCAGCAGCTTAGCTGTGACAGGAACCCGGGGCTATGGCTACACCTTC. This codes for CASSLAVTGTRGYGYTF.

In DNA, the CDR3 is TGTGCCAGCAGCTCCATTGGCGGAAGCACAGATACGCAGTATTTT. It specifies CASSSIGGSTDTQYF. This chain uses TRBV7-3 with TRBJ2-3; D is ambiguous. The CDR3 length is 15 residues. V lost 4 bases and J lost 0, with 11 bases in between. Germline CDR1 reads SGHTA; CDR2 reads FQGTGA.

This clonotype was seen only a few times. This chain joins TRBV19 and TRBJ2-7, with 7 bases lining up with TRBD1. Per germline, CDR1 LNHDA and CDR2 SQIVND (reference sequence). With 0 bases clipped from V and 4 bases from J, the junction kept 6 bases outside the gene matches. The CDR3 has 15 amino acids. The CDR3 DNA is TGTGCCAGTAGTATAGATCGGGACAGAGAATACGAGCAGTACTTC. Encoded protein: CASSIDRDREYEQYF.

The rearrangement joins TRBV5-6 to TRBJ2-7; 8 nucleotides agree with TRBD2. Germline lookup yields CDR1 SGHDT and CDR2 YYEEEE. The CDR3 is 13 amino acids. V gave up 2 bases and J gave up 7 bases; unmatched junction bases: 5. CDR3 sequence reads: CASSLSGSREQYF. The CDR3 coding sequence is TGTGCCAGCAGCTTAAGCGGGAGCCGGGAGCAGTACTTC.

At least ten counts were recorded for this clonotype. The chain's CDR3 is CASSLDFEQFF. CDR3 DNA sequence: TGCGCCAGCAGCTTAGATTTTGAGCAGTTCTTC. This chain links TRBV5-1 with TRBJ2-1; D unclear. The V and J ends lost 2 bases and 9 bases respectively, with 6 bases between them. Germline V gene sequence: CDR1 SGHRS, CDR2 YFSETQ. This CDR3 has 11 residues.

The genes are TRBV10-3 and TRBJ1-4, with a weak D call TRBD1 (6 bases). Germline V CDR1 and CDR2: ENHRY, SYGVKD. This CDR3 comprises 18 residues. Trimming left V 4 bases short and J 0 bases short, with 18 bases between. The CDR3 is CAISVRLGHRTTNEKLFF. CDR3 nucleotide sequence: TGTGCCATCAGTGTAAGATTGGGACACCGGACAACTAATGAAAAACTGTTTTTT.

This chain connects TRBV6-4 to TRBJ1-6; D is possibly TRBD1 (5 bases). Germline CDR1 and CDR2: MRHNA and SNTAGT. The V gene lost 2 bases and the J gene lost 7 bases, with 6 bases spanning the gap. The CDR3 runs 13 residues. The CDR3 region is CASSDRGNSPLHF. CDR3 nucleotides: TGTGCCAGCAGTGACAGGGGAAATTCACCCCTCCACTTT.

The rearrangement uses TRBV10-3 and TRBJ2-6, with a tentative D call TRBD1 (5 bases). V lost 5 bases and J 3 bases, leaving 11 bases between the germline ends. CDR1 ENHRY and CDR2 SYGVKD come from the germline V gene. The CDR3 length is 15 residues. CDR3 residues: CAISLGVGGANVLTF. The DNA of the CDR3 is TGTGCCATCAGTTTAGGGGTTGGTGGGGCCAACGTCCTGACTTTC.

The rearrangement uses TRBV3-1 and TRBJ2-1; D call uncertain. V shed 1 base and J shed 7 bases, with 14 bases lying between them. The CDR3 is made up of 15 amino acids. Germline V gene lookup returns CDR1 LGHDT and CDR2 YNNKEL (reference sequence). The CDR3 loop reads CASSQGTGPRNEQFF. Here the CDR3 DNA reads TGTGCCAGCAGCCAAGGTACCGGACCACGAAATGAGCAGTTCTTC.

This clonotype was observed a single time. This chain connects TRBV10-1 to TRBJ2-2, with 10 bases lining up with TRBD2. The CDR3 has 15 amino acids. CDR1 and CDR2 (germline): WNHNN, SYGVQD (reference sequence). J lost 6 bases, V lost 4 bases, and 5 bases had no gene match. CDR3 nucleotides: TGCGCCAGCAGTGTCGGTAGCGGGGGGCCCGGGGAGCTGTTTTTT. It encodes CASSVGSGGPGELFF.

The chain employs TRBV24-1 and TRBJ2-2; 10 bases are shared with TRBD1. This CDR3 contains 17 residues. In germline, CDR1 is KGHDR, CDR2 SFDVKD. J was trimmed by 4 bases and V by 3 bases; bases with no gene match: 7. CDR3 nucleotides: TGTGCCACCAGTGATGCCGCCGGGACAGGGGTCACCGGGGAGCTGTTTTTT. Its translation: CATSDAAGTGVTGELFF.

This clonotype was observed at least ten times. The rearrangement uses TRBV14 and TRBJ1-1; D not resolved. CDR1 and CDR2 from the germline V gene are SGHDN and FVKESK. The length of the CDR3 is 13 residues. Deletions cut 2 bases from V and 1 base from J, with 5 bases between. The CDR3 protein is CASSQLPNTEAFF. Here the CDR3 DNA reads TGTGCCAGCAGCCAACTTCCGAACACTGAAGCTTTCTTT.

This clonotype was observed a handful of times. The J gene is TRBJ1-6, the V gene TRBV15; tentatively, D is TRBD1 (6 bases). The CDR3 sequence is 14 residues long. Germline CDR1 LNHNV, CDR2 YYDKDF (reference sequence). The V and J ends lost 5 bases and 12 bases respectively, with 17 bases between them. The CDR3 nucleotides read TGTGCCACCAGCTCGAAAGGGGGTGGGGGACCCCTCCACTTT. Protein product: CATSSKGGGGPLHF.

This clonotype was recorded a few times. The CDR3 here is CAISESKGLNTEAFF. As DNA, the CDR3 is TGTGCCATCAGTGAGTCGAAGGGATTGAACACTGAAGCTTTCTTT. The chain couples TRBV10-3 to TRBJ1-1; D remains ambiguous. V shed 0 bases and J shed 0 bases, with 8 bases lying between them. Germline CDR1 reads ENHRY; CDR2 reads SYGVKD. The CDR3 contains 15 residues.

This chain uses TRBV7-3 with TRBJ1-6; 8 bases match TRBD1. Germline assignment: CDR1 SGHTA and CDR2 FQGTGA. With 1 base clipped from V and 9 bases from J, the junction kept 5 bases outside the gene matches. This CDR3 region has 15 residues. Written as DNA, the CDR3 is TGTGCCAGCAGCTTAATGTCCCAGGGGGCTTCACCCCTCCACTTT. Translated, it gives CASSLMSQGASPLHF.

This clonotype was seen repeatedly, ten times or more. The chain combines TRBV19 with TRBJ1-2; a weak D match, TRBD1 (5 bases). V lost 4 bases and J lost 7, with 13 bases in between. Germline-derived CDR1 and CDR2 are LNHDA and SQIVND (reference sequence). This CDR3 is 13 amino acids long. This CDR3 reads CASSTGTIAGYTF. The CDR3, as DNA: TGTGCCAGTAGTACAGGGACTATCGCTGGCTACACCTTC.

This sequence joins TRBV24-1 and TRBJ2-1; 8 bases are a match to TRBD1. This CDR3 spans 15 amino acids. The V gene's germline CDR1 is KGHDR and CDR2 SFDVKD. V dropped 9 bases and J dropped 6; count of bases not matched to a gene: 12. This CDR3 is CATGSGQGGRNEQFF. CDR3 bases: TGTGCCACCGGGTCCGGACAGGGTGGACGCAATGAGCAGTTCTTC.

This clonotype was recorded at least ten times. The chain couples TRBV9 to TRBJ2-3; 10 bases are shared with TRBD2. There are 16 residues in the CDR3. Losses at the gene ends were 4 bases for V and 0 bases for J; bases not matched to a gene: 5. Germline CDR1 SGDLS, CDR2 YYNGEE. CDR3 sequence: CASSSLAGASTDTQYF. CDR3 sequence (DNA): TGTGCCAGCAGCTCTCTAGCGGGGGCTAGCACAGATACGCAGTATTTT.

The chain has TRBV7-9 and TRBJ2-7; 8 bases match TRBD2. V shed 5 bases, J shed 1 base, and the junction held 7 bases outside the gene matches. This CDR3 spans 15 amino acids. Germline lookup yields CDR1 SEHNR and CDR2 FQNEAQ (reference sequence). The CDR3 loop reads CASSITSGRSYEQYF. The CDR3 nucleotides are TGTGCCAGCAGCATAACTAGCGGACGGTCCTACGAGCAGTACTTC.

The genes are TRBV2 and TRBJ2-5; no definite D call. Trimming cost V 4 bases and J 2 bases, with 11 bases left between them. Germline CDR1 reads SNHLY; CDR2 reads FYNNEI. This CDR3 is built from 14 residues. Written as DNA, the CDR3 is TGTGCCAGCAGTGGGATGTTATTACAAGAGACCCAGTACTTC. Its translation is CASSGMLLQETQYF.

The V and J genes are TRBV4-2 and TRBJ2-3, with 15 nucleotides matching TRBD2. In germline, CDR1 is LGHNA, CDR2 YNFKEQ. With V trimmed by 4 bases and J by 0 bases, 8 bases remained unmatched. This CDR3 is 19 amino acids long. The CDR3 coding sequence is TGTGCCAGCAGCCCGGGACTAGCGGGAGGACCGACTAGCACAGATACGCAGTATTTT. Its protein is CASSPGLAGGPTSTDTQYF.

The V and J genes are TRBV10-3 and TRBJ2-7; 8 bases are a match to TRBD1. Germline V gene sequence: CDR1 ENHRY, CDR2 SYGVKD. The CDR3 sequence is 13 residues long. V shed 10 bases and J 0 bases; nucleotides not matched to a gene: 5. This chain's CDR3 is CATSGTGSYEQYF. CDR3 in DNA: TGTGCCACATCTGGGACAGGCTCCTACGAGCAGTACTTC.

This clonotype has a single count. V usage is TRBV15 and J usage is TRBJ1-1; D might be TRBD1 (5 bases). The V gene's germline CDR1 is LNHNV and CDR2 YYDKDF (reference sequence). Trimming cost V 5 bases and J 4 bases, with 14 bases left between them. This CDR3 has 14 amino acids. The CDR3: CATSLPGTSTEAFF. In nucleotides, the CDR3 is TGTGCCACCAGCCTTCCGGGGACGAGCACTGAAGCTTTCTTT.

Note on this clonotype: A junction boundary mismatches the germline segment, possibly from a read error. The V and J genes are TRBV10-3 and TRBJ1-6, with D possibly TRBD1 on 5 matching bases. Germline V gene data show CDR1 as ENHRY and CDR2 as SYGVKD. CDR3 length: 15 residues. The CDR3 coding sequence is TGTGCCATCAGTGTTCGACAGAGGGCAAATTCGCCCCTCCACTTT. Its translation is CAISVRQRANSPLHF.

This clonotype was seen more than once but under ten times. The chain is built from TRBV5-6 and TRBJ2-5; 10 bases line up with TRBD1. This CDR3 comprises 15 residues. Germline values: CDR1 SGHDT, CDR2 YYEEEE. V lost 2 bases to trimming and J lost 5 bases; unmatched junction nucleotides: 6. Written as DNA, the CDR3 is TGTGCCAGCAGCTTTACAGACAGGGGGCCCGAGACCCAGTACTTC. It translates to CASSFTDRGPETQYF.